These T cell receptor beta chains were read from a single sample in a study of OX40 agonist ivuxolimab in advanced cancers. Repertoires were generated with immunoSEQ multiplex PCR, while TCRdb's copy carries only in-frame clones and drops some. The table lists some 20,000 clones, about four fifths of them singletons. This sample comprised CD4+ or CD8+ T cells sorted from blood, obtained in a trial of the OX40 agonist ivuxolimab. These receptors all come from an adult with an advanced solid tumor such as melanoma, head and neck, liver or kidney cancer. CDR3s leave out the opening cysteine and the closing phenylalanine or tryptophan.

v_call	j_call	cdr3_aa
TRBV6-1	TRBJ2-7	ASSASDWGSSYEQY
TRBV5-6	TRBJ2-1	ASSLGLNSYNEQF
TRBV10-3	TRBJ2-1	ATWTGEVSGEQF
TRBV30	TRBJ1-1	AWSVGSRNTEAF
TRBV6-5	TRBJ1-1	ASSYDNTEAF
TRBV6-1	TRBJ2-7	ASSFSNEQY
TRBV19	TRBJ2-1	ASSIGPRGGEQF
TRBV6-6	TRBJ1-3	ASIGNTIY
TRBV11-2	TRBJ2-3	AITQRVGVTDTQY
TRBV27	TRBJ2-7	ASSLVGRAQY
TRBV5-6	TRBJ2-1	ASSLMTGPNEQF
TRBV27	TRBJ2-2	ASSFRGQGPNTGELF
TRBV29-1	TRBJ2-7	SVENPGPTYEQY
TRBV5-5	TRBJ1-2	ASRPGGDYGYT
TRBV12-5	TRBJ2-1	ASGSSPSSYNEQF
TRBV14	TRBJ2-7	ASSPRPGVSSYEQY
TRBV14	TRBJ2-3	ASSPLGYSSTDTQY
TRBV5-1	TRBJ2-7	ASSLEAGGSEQY
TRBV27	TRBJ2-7	ASSPWGSHEQY
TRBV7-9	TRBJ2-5	ASSPRQGPKPYQETQY
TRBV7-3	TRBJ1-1	ASRAGTGPSEAF
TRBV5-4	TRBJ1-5	ASSTGGRGQPQH
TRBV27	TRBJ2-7	ASSFGTSYEQY
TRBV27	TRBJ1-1	ASSLYPGSSEAF
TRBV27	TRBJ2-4	ATRIGYIQY
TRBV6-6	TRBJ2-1	ASSYSAGTYNEQF
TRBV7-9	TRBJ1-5	ASSHDSYSNQPQH
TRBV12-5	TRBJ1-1	ASGLVSGLSWGLPLNTEAF
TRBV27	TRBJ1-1	ASRQTTGGRTEAF
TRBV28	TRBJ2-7	ASRPVGFFYEQY
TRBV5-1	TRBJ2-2	ASSLALAGGIRELF
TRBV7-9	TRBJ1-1	ASSARGRTEAF
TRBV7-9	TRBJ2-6	ASSPVSGANVLT
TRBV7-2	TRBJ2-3	ASSLIKADTQY
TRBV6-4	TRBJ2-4	ATSTGPSDIQY
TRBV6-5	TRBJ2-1	ASSWAGSYNEQF
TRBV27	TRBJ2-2	ASRTGTRETGELF
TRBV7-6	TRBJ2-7	ASSLAGRTGQY
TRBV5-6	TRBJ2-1	ASSLELAGVRNEQF
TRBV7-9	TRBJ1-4	ASSLEMGFGLF
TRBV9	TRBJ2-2	ASSVGSKSGELF
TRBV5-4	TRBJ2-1	ASSLPNEQF
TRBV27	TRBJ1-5	ASSLSRGNQPQH
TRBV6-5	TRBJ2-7	ASSFGGGSSYEQY
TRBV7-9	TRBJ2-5	ASSLNPVRTQY
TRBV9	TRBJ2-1	ASSRGGTPYNEQF
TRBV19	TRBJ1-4	ASTPPNEKLF
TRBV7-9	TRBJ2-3	ASSTRISGADTQY
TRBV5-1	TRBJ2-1	ASSSGQGGRLRGPLLNEQF
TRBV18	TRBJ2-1	ASSPEPRGNEQF
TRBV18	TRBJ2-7	ASSHRGPTSLTEYEQY
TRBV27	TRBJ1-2	ASRMGQGARSYGYT
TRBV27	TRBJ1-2	ASSPTPSGALNGYT